The subject of this entry is one T cell receptor (beta chain). What it recognizes is unknown. The CDR3 runs to 15 residues. The V gene's germline CDR1 is SGHRS and CDR2 YFSETQ. TCRdb reprocessed the 5' RACE reads, with one entry per CDR3 protein and no DNA. This sample's table reports 150,000 to 180,000 distinct CDR3 sequences. The data stem from a study of T cells expressing NK-cell markers. Looking at the study overall: Most of the eight sequenced donors tested HCMV-seropositive; one tested seronegative. Study-wide findings and caveats: Topping the CD3+CD56-NKG2C+ fraction as well were these clonotypes, in a few donors.

The specimen sequenced was blood T cells: a sorted CD56 or NKG2C T cell subset, CD4+ or CD8+ T cells, or bulk PBMC T cells (not recorded which). The rearrangement links TRBV5-1 to TRBJ1-1; TCRdb picks TRBD1, but there is no DNA to check that call. This clonotype was sampled from a woman in her forties or fifties in good health. CDR3 protein: CASSSLRQGNTEAFF.